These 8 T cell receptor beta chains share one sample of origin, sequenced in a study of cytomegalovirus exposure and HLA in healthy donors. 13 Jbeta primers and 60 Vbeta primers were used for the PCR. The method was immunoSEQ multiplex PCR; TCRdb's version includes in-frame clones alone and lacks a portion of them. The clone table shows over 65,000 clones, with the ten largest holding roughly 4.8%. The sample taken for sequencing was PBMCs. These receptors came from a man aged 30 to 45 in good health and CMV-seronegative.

CDR3 residues: CASSLRSLSGANVLTF. CDR3 DNA sequence: TGTGCCAGCAGTCTACGGTCGCTTTCTGGGGCCAACGTCCTGACTTTC. The genes are TRBV28 and TRBJ2-6; D unresolved. The V gene lost 5 bases and the J gene lost 1 base, with 12 bases spanning the gap. CDR3 length: 16 residues. Germline V gene data show CDR1 as MDHEN and CDR2 as SYDVKM.

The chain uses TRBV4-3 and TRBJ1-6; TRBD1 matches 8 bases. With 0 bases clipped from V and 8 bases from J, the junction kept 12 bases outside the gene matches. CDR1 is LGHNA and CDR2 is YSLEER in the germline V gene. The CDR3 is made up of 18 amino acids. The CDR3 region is CASSQDPPGQGLHSPLHF. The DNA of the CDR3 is TGCGCCAGCAGCCAAGATCCCCCTGGACAGGGTCTCCATTCACCCCTCCACTTT.

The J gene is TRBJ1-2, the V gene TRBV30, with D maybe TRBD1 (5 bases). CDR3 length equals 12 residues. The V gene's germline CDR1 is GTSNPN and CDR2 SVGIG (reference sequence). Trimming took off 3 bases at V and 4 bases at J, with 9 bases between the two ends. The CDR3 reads CAWSPGFYGYTF. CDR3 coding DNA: TGTGCCTGGAGCCCAGGGTTCTATGGCTACACCTTC.

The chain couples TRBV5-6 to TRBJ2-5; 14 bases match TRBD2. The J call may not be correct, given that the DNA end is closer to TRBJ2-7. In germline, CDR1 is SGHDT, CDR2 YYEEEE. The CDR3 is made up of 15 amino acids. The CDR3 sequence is CASRRLAGGPVEQYF. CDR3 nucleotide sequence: TGTGCCAGCAGAAGACTAGCGGGGGGGCCGGTCGAGCAGTACTTC.

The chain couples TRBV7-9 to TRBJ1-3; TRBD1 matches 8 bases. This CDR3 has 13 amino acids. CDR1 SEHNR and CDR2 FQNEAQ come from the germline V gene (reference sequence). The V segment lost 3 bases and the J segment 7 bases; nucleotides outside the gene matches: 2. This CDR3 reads CASSFNRGNTIYF. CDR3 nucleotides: TGTGCCAGCAGCTTTAACAGGGGGAACACCATATATTTT.

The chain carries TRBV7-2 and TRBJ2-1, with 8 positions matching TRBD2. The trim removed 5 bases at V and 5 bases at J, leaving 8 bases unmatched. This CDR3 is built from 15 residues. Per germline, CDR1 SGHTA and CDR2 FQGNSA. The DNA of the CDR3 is TGTGCCAGCAGCCTGAGAGCGGGGGCTAACAATGAGCAGTTCTTC. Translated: CASSLRAGANNEQFF.

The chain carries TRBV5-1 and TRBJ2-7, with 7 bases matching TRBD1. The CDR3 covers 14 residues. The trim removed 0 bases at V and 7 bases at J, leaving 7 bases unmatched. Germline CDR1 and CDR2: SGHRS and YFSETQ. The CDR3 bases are TGCGCCAGCAGCTTGGCGACAGGGCAATGGGAGCAGTACTTC. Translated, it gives CASSLATGQWEQYF.

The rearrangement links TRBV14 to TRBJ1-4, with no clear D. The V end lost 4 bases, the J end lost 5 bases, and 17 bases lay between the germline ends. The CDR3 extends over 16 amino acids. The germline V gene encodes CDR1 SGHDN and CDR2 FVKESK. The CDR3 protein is CASSPQSGVANEKLFF. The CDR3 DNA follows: TGTGCCAGCAGCCCACAGTCCGGGGTTGCGAATGAAAAACTGTTTTTT.